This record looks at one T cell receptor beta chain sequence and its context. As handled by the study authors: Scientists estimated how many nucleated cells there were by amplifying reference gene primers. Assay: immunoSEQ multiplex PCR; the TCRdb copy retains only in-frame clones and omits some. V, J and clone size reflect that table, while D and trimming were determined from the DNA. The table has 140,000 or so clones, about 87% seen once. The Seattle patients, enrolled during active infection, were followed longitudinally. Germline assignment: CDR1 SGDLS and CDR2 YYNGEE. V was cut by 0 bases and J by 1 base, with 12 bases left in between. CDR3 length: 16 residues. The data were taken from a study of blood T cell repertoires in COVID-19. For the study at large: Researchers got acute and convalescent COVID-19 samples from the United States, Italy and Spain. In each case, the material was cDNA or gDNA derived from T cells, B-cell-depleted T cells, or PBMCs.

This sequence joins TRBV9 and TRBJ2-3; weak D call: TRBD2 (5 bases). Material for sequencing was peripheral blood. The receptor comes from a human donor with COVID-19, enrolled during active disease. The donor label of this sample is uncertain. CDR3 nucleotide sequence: TGTGCCAGCAGCGTAGCCCTGGGTAGCGGCACAGATACGCAGTATTTT. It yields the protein CASSVALGSGTDTQYF.